These 28 T cell receptor beta chains were all obtained from the same sample, sequenced in a study of blood T cell repertoires in COVID-19. The repertoire was sequenced with immunoSEQ multiplex PCR; TCRdb's copy has only in-frame clones and lacks some. Of a few hundred thousand clones listed, 81% were seen once; the top ten hold 0.85% to 1.3%. The sequenced sample consisted of peripheral blood. These receptors were taken from a human donor with acute or convalescent COVID-19. The donor label of this sample is uncertain.

The rearrangement joins TRBV2 to TRBJ1-3; no reliable D call. The CDR3 has 16 amino acids. Per germline, CDR1 SNHLY and CDR2 FYNNEI. V was cut by 4 bases and J by 2 bases, with 15 bases left in between. In DNA form, the CDR3 reads TGTGCCAGCAGTGTACCGACTACCCGAGCTGGAAACACCATATATTTT. Translated, it gives CASSVPTTRAGNTIYF.

The chain combines TRBV4-2 with TRBJ2-1, with TRBD1 matching over 7 bases. The germline CDR1 and CDR2 sequences are LGHNA and YNFKEQ. V shed 1 base and J 8 bases; nucleotides not matched to a gene: 5. The CDR3 has 14 residues. The CDR3 loop is CASSQGFQGDEQFF. The CDR3 DNA follows: TGTGCCAGCAGCCAAGGTTTTCAGGGGGATGAGCAGTTCTTC.

This clone was recorded at least ten times. This sequence joins TRBV18 and TRBJ1-6; the D gene is possibly TRBD1 (6 bases). There are 16 residues in the CDR3. The germline V gene has CDR1 KGHSH and CDR2 LQKENI. Trimming left V 1 base short and J 9 bases short, with 16 bases between. In DNA, the CDR3 is TGTGCCAGCTCACCACAGGGCCCAAGGGGGTCTTCACCCCTCCACTTT. Amino acids: CASSPQGPRGSSPLHF.

The genes are TRBV3-1 (or the pseudogene TRBV3-2) and TRBJ2-3; 7 nucleotides match TRBD2. From germline, CDR1 is LGHDT and CDR2 YNNKEL (reference sequence). J gave up 3 bases and V 6 bases, and 9 bases lay outside the gene matches. The CDR3 runs 15 residues. The CDR3 spells CASSRGSLGTDTQYF. The CDR3 DNA follows: TGTGCCAGCAGTCGCGGGAGTCTAGGTACAGATACGCAGTATTTT.

The J gene is TRBJ2-7, the V gene TRBV28, with 9 bases aligning to TRBD1. The CDR3 is 16 amino acids. V dropped 4 bases and J dropped 5; count of bases not matched to a gene: 12. In germline, CDR1 is MDHEN, CDR2 SYDVKM. The CDR3: CASSSVGTGLWHEQYF. DNA of the CDR3: TGTGCCAGCAGTTCCGTGGGGACAGGGTTATGGCACGAGCAGTACTTC.

The CDR3 sequence: CASSLQGFNSPLHF. The CDR3 DNA sequence: TGTGCCAGCAGTTTACAGGGGTTTAATTCACCCCTCCACTTT. The chain employs TRBV6-5 and TRBJ1-6, with 7 bases identical to TRBD1. CDR1 MNHEY and CDR2 SVGAGI come from the germline V gene. Losses at the gene ends were 4 bases for V and 6 bases for J; bases not matched to a gene: 3. The CDR3 runs to 14 residues.

The rearrangement uses TRBV2 and TRBJ1-1; perhaps TRBD1 as D (5 bases). Trimming shortened V by 4 bases and J by 2 bases, and 14 bases separated the two germline ends. Germline-derived CDR1 and CDR2 are SNHLY and FYNNEI. The CDR3 extends over 15 amino acids. In nucleotides, the CDR3 is TGTGCCAGCAGTGTACGTCAGGGCCCTAACACTGAAGCTTTCTTT. The encoded protein is CASSVRQGPNTEAFF.

This clone appeared a single time. The genes are TRBV5-1 and TRBJ2-1, with TRBD2 matching 8 bases. This CDR3 is built from 17 residues. CDR1 is SGHRS, CDR2 YFSETQ, per germline. The J segment lost 5 bases and the V segment lost 1 base, leaving 11 bases of the junction unmatched. CDR3 DNA: TGCGCCAGCAGCTTGAACGCGGCGGGAGGAGCCGACAATGAGCAGTTCTTC. Protein: CASSLNAAGGADNEQFF.

This chain joins TRBV6-6 and TRBJ1-2; D unresolved. The CDR3 extends over 13 amino acids. Trimming took 6 bases from V and 4 from J, leaving 12 bases between them. Germline V lookup: CDR1 MNHNY, CDR2 SVGAGI (reference sequence). The CDR3 DNA reads TGTGCCAGCAGCACTTTCGGTGGCTATGGCTACACCTTC. Encoded protein: CASSTFGGYGYTF.

This sequence joins TRBV7-2 and TRBJ1-1; a possible D gene is TRBD1 (6 bases). The CDR3 spans 13 residues. The germline CDR1 and CDR2 sequences are SGHTA and FQGNSA. Trimming left V 5 bases short and J 3 bases short, with 10 bases between. The CDR3 loop is CASSTQGYTEAFF. The CDR3 nucleotides read TGTGCCAGCAGCACACAGGGATACACTGAAGCTTTCTTT.

The CDR3 here is CATVFGTGTDGYTF. The CDR3 DNA reads TGTGCCACGGTCTTTGGGACAGGGACGGATGGCTACACCTTC. V gene TRBV6-5 combines with J gene TRBJ1-2, with 9 bases that match TRBD1. The germline gives CDR1 MNHEY, CDR2 SVGAGI. This CDR3 is 14 amino acids long. With 10 bases clipped from V and 6 bases from J, the junction kept 12 bases outside the gene matches.

The chain combines TRBV4-2 with TRBJ2-3; perhaps TRBD2 as D (6 bases). Germline lookup yields CDR1 LGHNA and CDR2 YNFKEQ. The V end lost 1 base, the J end lost 4 bases, and 12 bases lay between the germline ends. The CDR3 has 15 amino acids. The CDR3 DNA follows: TGTGCCAGCAGCCAAGGTGGGTGGGGGGCAGATACGCAGTATTTT. Translation: CASSQGGWGADTQYF.

The rearrangement links TRBV6-1 to TRBJ2-3, with D uncertain. CDR3 length: 12 residues. Per the germline V gene, CDR1 is MNHNS and CDR2 is SASEGT. The ends were cut back, 3 bases at V and 4 bases at J, with 5 bases in the middle. DNA of the CDR3: TGTGCCAGCAGTGAGTCAGCAGATACGCAGTATTTT. Protein product: CASSESADTQYF.

As regards this clone: This CDR3 is also generated by other DNA sequences in the sample. This chain joins TRBV6-5 and TRBJ1-5; no clear D gene. The V gene's germline CDR1 is MNHEY and CDR2 SVGAGI. This CDR3 comprises 14 residues. V shed 0 bases and J shed 2 bases, with 5 bases lying between them. CDR3 in amino acids: CASSYSRGNQPQHF. CDR3 coding DNA: TGTGCCAGCAGTTACTCGAGGGGCAATCAGCCCCAGCATTTT.

The chain recombines TRBV12-3 or TRBV12-4 with TRBJ2-1; 8 bases line up with TRBD2. V lost 8 bases and J lost 9; bases outside the gene matches: 6. This CDR3 spans 12 amino acids. CDR3 in DNA: TGTGCCAGCGCCAAGCGGGAGTTTGAGCAGTTCTTC. The encoded protein is CASAKREFEQFF.

The chain combines TRBV4-1 with TRBJ1-4; TRBD1 might be the D (5 bases). This CDR3 comprises 13 residues. Trimming removed 3 bases at V and 14 bases at J, with 16 bases between. The germline CDR1 and CDR2 sequences are MGHRA and YSYEKL. The CDR3 region has the DNA TGCGCCAGCAGCCAGGAAGGAAGGGGACTGCTGTTTTTT. The encoded protein is CASSQEGRGLLFF.

The rearrangement joins TRBV18 to TRBJ2-7; possibly TRBD1 for D (5 bases). Germline-derived CDR1 and CDR2 are KGHSH and LQKENI. V lost 1 base and J lost 4, with 11 bases in between. The CDR3 extends over 14 amino acids. The CDR3 DNA reads TGTGCCAGCTCACCACTCGCTCAGGGTTACGAGCAGTACTTC. Its translation: CASSPLAQGYEQYF.

This chain joins TRBV19 and TRBJ1-1; possibly TRBD1 for D (6 bases). V lost 7 bases, J lost 2 bases, and 17 bases lay in between. The CDR3 length is 15 residues. CDR1 is LNHDA, CDR2 SQIVND, per germline (reference sequence). CDR3 DNA sequence: TGTGCCAGTACCCAGGGGAACAGGGATAACACTGAAGCTTTCTTT. It yields the protein CASTQGNRDNTEAFF. Filled out from reference TRBV19 and TRBJ1-1, the complete variable domain reads DGGITQSPKYLFRKEGQNVTLSCEQNLNHDAMYWYRQDPGQGLRLIYYSQIVNDFQKGDIAEGYSVSREKKESFPLTVTSAQKNPTAFYLCASTQGNRDNTEAFFGQGTRLTVV.

This clone was observed at least ten times. The chain joins TRBV11-2 to TRBJ2-7, with 10 bases that match TRBD1. Unmatched junction bases numbered 7, after V lost 6 bases and J lost 5 bases. Germline V lookup: CDR1 SGHAT, CDR2 FQNNGV. The CDR3 is 14 residues long. CDR3 bases: TGTGCCAGCAGAACCGGGACAGGGGTCGACGAGCAGTACTTC. Protein product: CASRTGTGVDEQYF.

This clone was counted a few times. This chain joins TRBV5-1 and TRBJ1-2; 9 nucleotides align to TRBD1. CDR3 length: 18 amino acids. The V gene end was trimmed by 4 bases and the J gene end by 0 bases; junction bases not matched to a gene: 13. Germline values: CDR1 SGHRS, CDR2 YFSETQ. CDR3 bases: TGCGCCAGCAGCAGAGACTGGACAGGGGAGGTGCCTAACTATGGCTACACCTTC. Translated, it gives CASSRDWTGEVPNYGYTF.

This rearrangement joins TRBV28 to TRBJ2-7; 7 nucleotides agree with TRBD1. Germline loops: CDR1 MDHEN, CDR2 SYDVKM. Losses at the gene ends were 5 bases for V and 4 bases for J; bases not matched to a gene: 2. CDR3 size: 12 residues. This chain's CDR3 is CASSTGVYEQYF. In DNA form, the CDR3 reads TGTGCCAGCAGTACAGGGGTTTACGAGCAGTACTTC.

This rearrangement joins TRBV5-1 to TRBJ2-7; D is perhaps TRBD1 (6 bases). The CDR3 length is 14 residues. The V end lost 5 bases, the J end lost 3 bases, and 15 bases lay between the germline ends. Per germline, CDR1 SGHRS and CDR2 YFSETQ. DNA for the CDR3: TGCGCCAGCAGTACAGGGCCTACTGGCTACGAGCAGTACTTC. This encodes CASSTGPTGYEQYF.

The rearrangement links TRBV3-1 (or the pseudogene TRBV3-2) to TRBJ1-3; perhaps TRBD1 as D (6 bases). V was trimmed by 4 bases and J by 4 bases, leaving 11 bases between them. This CDR3 region has 14 residues. Germline-derived CDR1 and CDR2 are LGHDT and YNNKEL (reference sequence). Here the CDR3 DNA reads TGTGCCAGCAGCCCAGGGGCGAGGGGAAACACCATATATTTT. Protein sequence: CASSPGARGNTIYF.

The rearrangement joins TRBV6-6 to TRBJ2-1; no clear D. The CDR3 runs to 15 residues. Per germline, CDR1 MNHNY and CDR2 SVGAGI (reference sequence). The V end was cut by 2 bases, the J end by 7 bases, with 15 bases between. CDR3 DNA: TGTGCCAGCAGTTACGGAGAGCCAAGGCTTAATGAGCAGTTCTTC. Its protein product is CASSYGEPRLNEQFF.

This clone came up a few times. J is TRBJ2-7 and V is TRBV18, with D tentatively TRBD1 (6 bases). The germline gives CDR1 KGHSH, CDR2 LQKENI. The CDR3 length is 14 residues. The V gene lost 3 bases and the J gene lost 2 bases, with 11 bases spanning the gap. CDR3 residues: CASSPVQGPYEQYF. In DNA, the CDR3 is TGTGCCAGCTCACCCGTGCAGGGGCCCTACGAGCAGTACTTC.

This chain links TRBV3-1 (or the pseudogene TRBV3-2) with TRBJ2-1; 7 bases are a match to TRBD2. This CDR3 region has 14 residues. V shed 3 bases and J 5 bases; nucleotides not matched to a gene: 4. Germline lookup yields CDR1 LGHDT and CDR2 YNNKEL (reference sequence). The CDR3, as DNA: TGTGCCAGCAGCCAGTCCGGGACTAACAATGAGCAGTTCTTC. Translating gives CASSQSGTNNEQFF.

The genes are TRBV4-2 and TRBJ2-2; D might be TRBD1 (6 bases). CDR1 and CDR2 from the germline V gene are LGHNA and YNFKEQ. The CDR3 spans 15 residues. Trimming stripped 0 bases from V and 7 bases from J, with 12 bases between. CDR3 residues: CASSQETGIIGELFF. In nucleotides, the CDR3 is TGTGCCAGCAGCCAAGAAACAGGGATAATCGGGGAGCTGTTTTTT.

This chain uses TRBV15 with TRBJ2-3; 8 bases align to TRBD2. This CDR3 comprises 16 residues. With V trimmed by 4 bases and J by 4 bases, 10 bases remained unmatched. Germline V gene sequence: CDR1 LNHNV, CDR2 YYDKDF (reference sequence). As DNA, the CDR3 is TGTGCCACCAGCATTTCGTACGGGAGGGCCGCAGATACGCAGTATTTT. It codes for CATSISYGRAADTQYF.